The 8 T cell receptor beta chains below were found in one sample sequenced in a study of regulatory T cells in long-lasting Graves disease. The authors built TCR beta libraries using iRepertoire HTBI primers and Arm-PCR of CDR3 regions. TCRdb called the multiplex PCR reads again in MiXCR, with one record for every CDR3 protein. The table has about 610,000 distinct CDR3 sequences, 16% seen once. Stated time point: newly diagnosed GD, antithyroid drugs for less than 3 months. PBMC RNA was the source of the TCR library. This sample also appeared in a second study, on T cells in Graves' hyperthyroidism and ophthalmopathy.

The specimen comprised peripheral blood mononuclear cells (PBMCs), sampled at new diagnosis, from a patient treated with antithyroid drugs. The receptors were gathered from a man between 18 and 29 years old with Graves disease.

This clonotype was observed a few times. CDR3 protein: CSVAGQGWLRETQYF. The DNA of the CDR3 is TGCAGCGTTGCCGGACAGGGGTGGCTCCGGGAGACCCAGTACTTC. The chain is built from TRBV29-1 and TRBJ2-5; 9 bases align to TRBD1. V gave up 4 bases and J gave up 5 bases; unmatched junction bases: 11. CDR1 is SQVTM and CDR2 is ANQGSEA in the germline V gene. The CDR3 sequence is 15 residues long.

There are a few counts of this clonotype. The chain joins TRBV6-2 or TRBV6-3 to TRBJ1-6, with D perhaps matching TRBD1 (6 bases). CDR1 MNHEY and CDR2 SVGEGT come from the germline V gene. The CDR3 covers 16 residues. The ends were cut back, 0 bases at V and 10 bases at J, with 16 bases in the middle. CDR3 protein: CASSYSYEGGGSPLHF. The CDR3 DNA reads as TGTGCCAGCAGTTACTCTTACGAGGGGGGGGGCTCACCCCTCCACTTT.

This clonotype was seen more than once but under ten times. For the CDR3, the DNA is TGTGCCAGCAGCCTATCAGACTTGGAGGGAGATACGCAGTATTTT. Translated, it gives CASSLSDLEGDTQYF. The chain uses TRBV3-1 and TRBJ2-3; D might be TRBD2 (6 bases). Germline CDR1 LGHDT, CDR2 YNNKEL (reference sequence). The length of the CDR3 is 15 residues. Trimming took off 4 bases at V and 5 bases at J, with 16 bases between the two ends.

This clonotype was counted at least ten times. The chain links TRBV5-1 to TRBJ2-1, with 7 bases lining up with TRBD1. Losses at the gene ends were 2 bases for V and 1 base for J; bases not matched to a gene: 6. CDR1 is SGHRS, CDR2 YFSETQ, per germline. CDR3 size: 16 residues. CDR3 sequence reads: CASSLIVGQSYNEQFF. The CDR3, as DNA: TGCGCCAGCAGCTTAATAGTGGGACAGTCCTACAATGAGCAGTTCTTC.

V gene TRBV7-9 combines with J gene TRBJ2-7; D is undetermined. Looked up from germline, CDR1 is SEHNR and CDR2 is FQNEAQ (reference sequence). This CDR3 spans 12 amino acids. Trimming took off 7 bases at V and 2 bases at J, with 9 bases between the two ends. The CDR3 bases are TGTGCCAGCACCCATAGACCCTACGAGCAGTACTTC. Amino acids: CASTHRPYEQYF.

At least ten counts were recorded for this clonotype. The chain uses TRBV2 and TRBJ2-3; 9 nucleotides match TRBD1. CDR3 length: 16 residues. Germline lookup yields CDR1 SNHLY and CDR2 FYNNEI. Trimming took 5 bases from V and 3 from J; bases not matched to a gene: 9. The DNA of the CDR3 is TGTGCCAGCAGTCGAGGCCCGGGACAGGGAACAGATACGCAGTATTTT. Protein sequence: CASSRGPGQGTDTQYF.

This clonotype came up a few times. The chain joins TRBV9 to TRBJ2-4; 8 bases are a match to TRBD1. The V gene's germline CDR1 is SGDLS and CDR2 YYNGEE. The CDR3 covers 15 residues. After removal of 4 bases from V and 0 bases from J, the junction contained 3 bases not matched to a gene. The CDR3: CASSQGAGAKNIQYF. CDR3 DNA: TGTGCCAGCAGCCAGGGGGCAGGAGCCAAAAACATTCAGTACTTC.

This clonotype came up a few times. V and J are TRBV11-1 and TRBJ2-1; 9 positions match TRBD2. The CDR3 is 18 amino acids. V lost 2 bases, J lost 0 bases, and 8 bases stayed unmatched. Germline CDR1 and CDR2: SGHAT and FQDESV (reference sequence). The CDR3 coding sequence is TGTGCCAGCAGCTTATCGCTTAGCGGGAGTAACTCCTACAATGAGCAGTTCTTC. Translating it yields CASSLSLSGSNSYNEQFF.